This entry describes one T cell receptor beta chain. Assay used: immunoSEQ multiplex PCR; TCRdb lists only in-frame clones, some missing. Here the sample spans about 350,000 clones, roughly 89% being singletons. The data were obtained in a study of blood T cell repertoires in COVID-19. The wider study: Spain, Italy and the United States supplied samples that represented acute and convalescent COVID-19. PBMCs, B-cell-depleted T cells, or T cells provided the cDNA or gDNA that made up the material.

The Seattle patients, enrolled during active infection, were followed longitudinally. Trimming removed 2 bases from V and 6 bases from J, with 10 bases in between. The CDR3 consists of 14 residues. Germline assignment: CDR1 LGHNT and CDR2 FRNRAP. The sequencing sample was made of peripheral blood. This clonotype was obtained from an older woman with COVID-19, enrolled during active disease. The rearrangement uses TRBV12-5 and TRBJ2-2; D is perhaps TRBD1 (5 bases). The CDR3 sequence: CASGLQGSAGELFF. The CDR3 DNA is TGTGCTAGTGGTTTGCAGGGTTCTGCCGGGGAGCTGTTTTTT.